The entry below describes one TCR beta chain. This clone is a singleton in its sample. No antigen is known for it. No base quality values were provided; no much bigger clone lies one nucleotide off. Patients with a history of autoimmune disease or receiving systemic immunosuppression were excluded from the trial. Peripheral blood for TCR sequencing was collected from all dose cohorts at baseline, on cycle 4 day 1, and on cycle 7 day 1. The samples were drawn from a first-in-human, open-label, multicenter phase I dose-escalation trial of ivuxolimab. Adults with locally advanced or metastatic melanoma, renal cell carcinoma, hepatocellular carcinoma or head and neck squamous cell carcinoma were enrolled in the trial. Before TCR sequencing, CD4+ T cells and CD8+ T cells from peripheral blood were sorted into separate populations. The data originate from a study of OX40 agonist ivuxolimab in advanced cancers. For context, the study as a whole: Ivuxolimab, which targeted the costimulatory receptor OX40 (CD134), was an agonistic, fully human IgG2 monoclonal antibody. Intravenous ivuxolimab was administered to patients every 2 weeks at six dose levels: 0.01, 0.1, 0.3, 1.5, 3 and 10 mg/kg. Prior anti-PD-1, anti-PD-L1 or anti-CTLA-4 therapy was permitted, and less than 45% of dose-escalation patients had received checkpoint inhibitors. Peripheral TCRbeta sequencing was intended to test whether TCR sequence diversity was altered and clonal T-cell expansion was caused by ivuxolimab. The paper reports the monotherapy dose-escalation portion (N = 52 patients) of the phase I ivuxolimab trial. Of the roughly 54 dose-escalation patients, hepatocellular carcinoma was present in about 19, melanoma in roughly 15, renal cell carcinoma in 9 and head and neck cancer in 9. A male proportion of 70% to 90% and a mean age of about 60 years, ranging from about 23 to 79, were recorded for the dose-escalation cohort. Partial responses occurred in three dose-escalation patients, of whom one had hepatocellular carcinoma and two had cutaneous melanoma.

For sequencing of the TCRbeta CDR3 region, genomic DNA was extracted from the sorted cells. The immunoSEQ Assay was used for sequencing of TCRbeta CDR3 regions. Held by TCRdb, this immuneACCESS table contains in-frame sequences only and omits some clones. Under half of the omission traces to an unresolved V gene where checked; the cause of the rest is unknown. Within this sample are about 46,000 clones, with roughly four fifths of them counted one time only. The ten largest clones take up less than 4% of the sample. Trimming at the junction amounts to 5 bases on V and 1 base on J, and the germline ends lie 11 bases apart. CDR1 and CDR2 (SEHNR, FQNEAQ) derive from the germline V gene (reference sequence). Including the terminal cysteine and phenylalanine, the CDR3 comprises 14 residues. The entry retains the CDR3 DNA only, 42 bases that are in frame from base 1. Results and caveats for the whole study, not just this receptor: Which antigens the clonally expanded peripheral T cells were specific for was not determined. Low levels of normalized T-cell clonal expansion were also seen in some nonresponding patients. At doses of 0.1 to 3.0 mg/kg, clonal expansion of both CD4+ and CD8+ T cells in blood was seen between baseline and week 6. After ivuxolimab, expanded clones were on average more numerous among CD8+ T cells than among CD4+ T cells. In the 0.1-3.0 mg/kg groups, partial responders were among the patients with the lowest normalized peripheral clonal expansion, particularly in CD8+ T cells.

The source of this sequence is an adult with an advanced solid tumor such as melanoma, head and neck, liver or kidney cancer. Specimen: CD4+ or CD8+ T cells sorted from blood, collected in a trial of the OX40 agonist ivuxolimab. The chain uses TRBV7-9 and TRBJ1-1; 5 matching bases give a weak D call of TRBD1. For the CDR3, the sequence is CASSHGQANTEAFF. The DNA reads TGTGCCAGCAGCCATGGACAAGCGAACACTGAAGCTTTCTTT.